These T cell receptor beta chains were read from a single sample in a study of T cells in Graves' hyperthyroidism and ophthalmopathy. TCRdb passed the multiplex PCR reads through MiXCR, listing each CDR3 protein once. The table has 200,000 to 300,000 distinct CDR3 sequences, over 20% seen once; the top ten hold 35%. The sample taken for sequencing was blood. The source is a woman in her forties with Graves' ophthalmopathy. Each CDR3 is given with its conserved first and last residue. A D gene is named only where the DNA matches it firmly. Rows may omit the clone size; those that give it use once, few, many or a size class.

d_call: TRBD1; clone_size: .; j_call: TRBJ1-1; v_call: TRBV14; cdr3_nt: TGTGCCATCAGCCACCGAGACGGACAGGGGACCACTGAAGCTTTCTTT; cdr3_aa: CAISHRDGQGTTEAFF
d_call: .; clone_size: many; j_call: TRBJ1-5; v_call: TRBV20-1; cdr3_nt: TGCAGTGCTAGTAAGGGCTATAGCAATCAGCCCCAGCATTTT; cdr3_aa: CSASKGYSNQPQHF
d_call: .; clone_size: many; j_call: TRBJ2-7; v_call: TRBV6-2/TRBV6-3; cdr3_nt: TGTGCCAGCACGGACAGACGCTACGAGCAGTACTTC; cdr3_aa: CASTDRRYEQYF
d_call: .; clone_size: many; j_call: TRBJ1-5; v_call: TRBV9; cdr3_nt: TGTGCCAGCAGCGTAGGGGAGGGTGGCAATCAGCCCCAGCATTTT; cdr3_aa: CASSVGEGGNQPQHF
d_call: .; clone_size: many; j_call: TRBJ1-1; v_call: TRBV20-1; cdr3_nt: TGCAGTGCTAGATACAGGAACACTGAAGCTTTCTTT; cdr3_aa: CSARYRNTEAFF
d_call: TRBD1; clone_size: many; j_call: TRBJ2-4; v_call: TRBV28; cdr3_nt: TGTGCCAGCAGGACCGGGACAGGGGATGTAGCCAAAAACATTCAGTACTTC; cdr3_aa: CASRTGTGDVAKNIQYF
d_call: .; clone_size: many; j_call: TRBJ1-5; v_call: TRBV4-1; cdr3_nt: TGCGCCAGCAGCCTCGGACCCCGGGGTAACCAGCCCCAGCATTTT; cdr3_aa: CASSLGPRGNQPQHF
d_call: .; clone_size: .; j_call: TRBJ1-2; v_call: TRBV30; cdr3_nt: TGTGCCTGGAGTCCGAGGGAGGGCTACACCTTC; cdr3_aa: CAWSPREGYTF
d_call: TRBD2; clone_size: many; j_call: TRBJ2-7; v_call: TRBV28; cdr3_nt: TGTGCCAGCAAGGAGCTAGCGGGGACCCACGCCTACGAGCAGTACTTC; cdr3_aa: CASKELAGTHAYEQYF
d_call: .; clone_size: many; j_call: TRBJ2-5; v_call: TRBV12-3/TRBV12-4; cdr3_nt: TGTGCCAGCAGTTTAGCGCAAACCCTCCAAGAGACCCAGTACTTC; cdr3_aa: CASSLAQTLQETQYF
d_call: TRBD1; clone_size: .; j_call: TRBJ2-7; v_call: TRBV12-3/TRBV12-4; cdr3_nt: TGTGCCAGCACCCCGGGACAGGCTTCCCACGAGCAGTACTTC; cdr3_aa: CASTPGQASHEQYF
d_call: .; clone_size: many; j_call: TRBJ1-5; v_call: TRBV6-5; cdr3_nt: TGTGCCAGCAGTTTCAACCGGGCCCCCGGGCAGCCCCAGCATTTT; cdr3_aa: CASSFNRAPGQPQHF
d_call: .; clone_size: .; j_call: TRBJ2-5; v_call: TRBV6-1; cdr3_nt: TGTGCCGGTCAAGGACGGCGTCGGGGATCTCAAGAGACCCAGTACTTC; cdr3_aa: CAGQGRRRGSQETQYF
d_call: .; clone_size: many; j_call: TRBJ1-6; v_call: TRBV9; cdr3_nt: TGTGCCAGCAGCGGGGGGCCAGTGGGTTCACCCCTCCACTTT; cdr3_aa: CASSGGPVGSPLHF
d_call: .; clone_size: many; j_call: TRBJ2-5; v_call: TRBV3-1; cdr3_nt: TGTGCCAGCAGCCTCTCGGGCCCGAAAGAGACCCAGTACTTC; cdr3_aa: CASSLSGPKETQYF
d_call: .; clone_size: many; j_call: TRBJ1-5; v_call: TRBV20-1; cdr3_nt: TGCAGTGCTAGAGCCCGGCCGGGATACTATCAGCCCCAGCATTTT; cdr3_aa: CSARARPGYYQPQHF
d_call: .; clone_size: many; j_call: TRBJ1-5; v_call: TRBV19; cdr3_nt: TGTGCCAGTAGTAATGGGGGGCCAGGTCAGCCCCAGCATTTT; cdr3_aa: CASSNGGPGQPQHF
d_call: TRBD2; clone_size: many; j_call: TRBJ2-7; v_call: TRBV7-2; cdr3_nt: TGTGCCAGCAGCTCCGGACTAGCCTACTCCTACGAGCAGTACTTC; cdr3_aa: CASSSGLAYSYEQYF
d_call: .; clone_size: many; j_call: TRBJ1-2; v_call: TRBV6-1; cdr3_nt: TGTGCCAGCACCGACAGCATTAACTATGGCTACACCTTC; cdr3_aa: CASTDSINYGYTF
d_call: TRBD2; clone_size: many; j_call: TRBJ2-7; v_call: TRBV11-2; cdr3_nt: TGTGCCAGCAGCTTCCCTAGCGGGAGGGTTGCTTGGGAGCAGTACTTC; cdr3_aa: CASSFPSGRVAWEQYF
d_call: .; clone_size: many; j_call: TRBJ1-1; v_call: TRBV6-2/TRBV6-3; cdr3_nt: TGTGCCAGCAGTCGGACAGCTGCTGAAGCTTTCTTT; cdr3_aa: CASSRTAAEAFF
d_call: TRBD2; clone_size: many; j_call: TRBJ2-7; v_call: TRBV30; cdr3_nt: TGTGCCTGGACCGTACCTGAAGCGGGGGAGCAGTACTTC; cdr3_aa: CAWTVPEAGEQYF
d_call: .; clone_size: many; j_call: TRBJ2-7; v_call: TRBV9; cdr3_nt: TGTGCCAGCAGCGTAGGAGGGAACAGGTTCGAGCAGTACTTC; cdr3_aa: CASSVGGNRFEQYF
d_call: TRBD2; clone_size: many; j_call: TRBJ2-7; v_call: TRBV2; cdr3_nt: TGTGCCAGCGCGGGACTAGCGGGAGCTCACGAGCAGTACTTC; cdr3_aa: CASAGLAGAHEQYF
d_call: .; clone_size: many; j_call: TRBJ1-1; v_call: TRBV30; cdr3_nt: TGTGCCTGGACAGTACGACAGAACACTGAAGCTTTCTTT; cdr3_aa: CAWTVRQNTEAFF
d_call: .; clone_size: many; j_call: TRBJ2-7; v_call: TRBV11-1; cdr3_nt: TGTGCCAGCAGCTTCTGGTTGACCTACGAGCAGTACTTC; cdr3_aa: CASSFWLTYEQYF
d_call: .; clone_size: few; j_call: TRBJ2-5; v_call: TRBV27; cdr3_nt: TGTGCCAGCAGTGTCAGGTCACAAGAGACCCAGTACTTC; cdr3_aa: CASSVRSQETQYF
d_call: TRBD2; clone_size: .; j_call: TRBJ2-5; v_call: TRBV6-1; cdr3_nt: TGTGCCAGCAGTGACGGGACTACCCCGGAGACCCAGTACTTC; cdr3_aa: CASSDGTTPETQYF
d_call: TRBD1; clone_size: .; j_call: TRBJ1-3; v_call: TRBV27; cdr3_nt: TGTGCCAGCAGAAAACAGGGGGCGGACACCATATATTTT; cdr3_aa: CASRKQGADTIYF
d_call: TRBD2; clone_size: many; j_call: TRBJ2-7; v_call: TRBV19; cdr3_nt: TGTGCCAGTAGTATTGATGCTAGCGGTTTCTACGAGCAGTACTTC; cdr3_aa: CASSIDASGFYEQYF
d_call: .; clone_size: .; j_call: TRBJ2-5; v_call: TRBV24-1; cdr3_nt: TGTGCCACCAGTGATTTCGGGCGTGATCGGGAGACCCAGTACTTC; cdr3_aa: CATSDFGRDRETQYF
d_call: TRBD1; clone_size: many; j_call: TRBJ2-5; v_call: TRBV7-7; cdr3_nt: TGTGCTAGCAGCAAACAGGGGGGAGGAGTAGAGACCCAGTACTTC; cdr3_aa: CASSKQGGGVETQYF
d_call: TRBD1; clone_size: .; j_call: TRBJ1-2; v_call: TRBV24-1; cdr3_nt: TGTGCCACACGACCCCCTGACAGGGGCCGGGGATATGGCTACACCTTC; cdr3_aa: CATRPPDRGRGYGYTF
d_call: .; clone_size: many; j_call: TRBJ2-7; v_call: TRBV2; cdr3_nt: TGTGCCAGCAGTGAAGTGGTGACTACCTCCTACGAGCAGTACTTC; cdr3_aa: CASSEVVTTSYEQYF
d_call: TRBD2; clone_size: many; j_call: TRBJ2-7; v_call: TRBV3-1; cdr3_nt: TGTGCCAGCAGCCTATTTGGGACTAGCGGGAAGGCCTACGAGCAGTACTTC; cdr3_aa: CASSLFGTSGKAYEQYF
d_call: .; clone_size: many; j_call: TRBJ2-7; v_call: TRBV11-1; cdr3_nt: TGTGCCAGCAGCTTAGGACGCGGACGGGGCGAGCAGTACTTC; cdr3_aa: CASSLGRGRGEQYF
d_call: .; clone_size: many; j_call: TRBJ2-2; v_call: TRBV6-5; cdr3_nt: TGTGCCAGCAGTTACAGGGGTGGGGAGCTGTTTTTT; cdr3_aa: CASSYRGGELFF
d_call: .; clone_size: .; j_call: TRBJ1-1; v_call: TRBV30; cdr3_nt: TGTGCCTGGAGTGGTCCGGCCAGGAACACTGAAGCTTTCTTT; cdr3_aa: CAWSGPARNTEAFF
d_call: .; clone_size: .; j_call: TRBJ1-1; v_call: TRBV20-1; cdr3_nt: TGCAGTGCTAGAGATTTACGGGGTCCTGAAGCTTTCTTT; cdr3_aa: CSARDLRGPEAFF
d_call: .; clone_size: many; j_call: TRBJ2-7; v_call: TRBV2; cdr3_nt: TGTGCCAGCAGGGATGATTCCTACGAGCAGTACTTC; cdr3_aa: CASRDDSYEQYF
d_call: .; clone_size: .; j_call: TRBJ2-7; v_call: TRBV28; cdr3_nt: TGTGCCAGCAGCCGCCAGCGGAGAAGCTCCTACGAGCAGTACTTC; cdr3_aa: CASSRQRRSSYEQYF
d_call: TRBD2; clone_size: many; j_call: TRBJ2-5; v_call: TRBV20-1; cdr3_nt: TGCAGCCTTGGCTTCAGCGGGAGGGTCCTGACTGGCGAGACCCAGTACTTC; cdr3_aa: CSLGFSGRVLTGETQYF
d_call: TRBD2; clone_size: many; j_call: TRBJ2-2; v_call: TRBV12-3/TRBV12-4; cdr3_nt: TGTGCCAGCAGTCCGAGGACTAGCGGGACGAACACCGGGGAGCTGTTTTTT; cdr3_aa: CASSPRTSGTNTGELFF
d_call: .; clone_size: many; j_call: TRBJ2-7; v_call: TRBV30; cdr3_nt: TGTGCCTGGAGCCCTAATCTCTACGAGCAGTACTTC; cdr3_aa: CAWSPNLYEQYF